Listed below are T cell receptor beta chains from one sample, sequenced in a study of T cell changes during pregnancy in multiple sclerosis. Data came from immunoSEQ multiplex PCR; TCRdb stores just in-frame clones and leaves some out. The sample yields about 59,000 clones, about 90% seen once. The sample was peripheral blood, taken in the third trimester of pregnancy. Receptors were obtained from a female donor in good health, enrolled as a control in a pregnancy study. Each CDR3 is given with its conserved first and last residue. The D gene is left open where the match is weak. The size entry is marked missing in some rows and otherwise reads once, few, many or a size class.

size | D | J | V | CDR3 | DNA
few | - | TRBJ1-1 | TRBV10-3 | CAIRGRGSTAEAFF | TGTGCCATCAGGGGACGGGGGTCTACGGCTGAAGCTTTCTTT
- | TRBD1 | TRBJ1-1 | TRBV10-1 | CASSPLSRTGNTEAFF | TGCGCCAGCAGTCCTCTGAGCCGGACAGGGAACACTGAAGCTTTCTTT
- | TRBD1 | TRBJ2-7 | TRBV18 | CASSPGQVVSEQYF | TGTGCCAGCTCGCCGGGACAGGTAGTGAGCGAGCAGTACTTC
- | TRBD1 | TRBJ2-7 | TRBV11-1 | CASRRTGSSSYEQYF | TGTGCCAGCAGAAGGACAGGGTCCAGCTCCTACGAGCAGTACTTC
- | - | TRBJ2-6 | TRBV30 | CAWSFDRPGGANVLTF | TGTGCCTGGAGTTTCGACAGGCCCGGAGGGGCCAACGTCCTGACTTTC
once | - | TRBJ1-1 | TRBV28 | CASSSSQNTEAFF | TGTGCCAGCAGTTCAAGCCAAAACACTGAAGCTTTCTTT
- | TRBD1 | TRBJ1-1 | TRBV5-4 | CASSPGTGSAFF | TGTGCCAGCAGCCCAGGGACAGGGAGTGCTTTCTTT
- | TRBD1 | TRBJ2-2 | TRBV7-9 | CASSFFRDRGTGELFF | TGTGCCAGCAGCTTCTTCCGGGACAGGGGGACCGGGGAGCTGTTTTTT
- | TRBD2 | TRBJ2-5 | TRBV7-2 | CASSSPSGSAQETQYF | TGTGCCAGCAGCTCCCCGAGCGGGAGCGCCCAAGAGACCCAGTACTTC
few | - | TRBJ1-1 | TRBV4-1 | CASSQGRGSGTEAFF | TGCGCCAGCAGCCAAGGTAGAGGGAGTGGTACCGAAGCTTTCTTT
- | TRBD1 | TRBJ2-6 | TRBV7-3 | CASSSRTGPPVLTF | TGTGCCAGCAGCTCAAGGACAGGCCCCCCCGTCCTGACTTTC
- | TRBD2 | TRBJ2-3 | TRBV14 | CASSHSLAGYTQYF | TGTGCCAGCAGCCACTCCTTAGCGGGATATACGCAGTATTTT
many | - | TRBJ1-1 | TRBV6-1 | CASSETQGTLNTEAFF | TGTGCCAGCAGTGAAACCCAGGGGACCTTGAACACTGAAGCTTTCTTT
- | - | TRBJ1-6 | TRBV4-2 | CASSQVDRSSYNSPLHF | TGTGCCAGCAGCCAAGTAGACAGGAGCTCCTATAATTCACCCCTCCACTTT
- | - | TRBJ2-3 | TRBV4-1 | CASSQGEGADTQYF | TGCGCCAGCAGCCAAGGGGAGGGGGCAGATACGCAGTATTTT
- | - | TRBJ2-7 | TRBV7-2 | CASSPGQHYEQYF | TGTGCCAGCAGCCCCGGACAGCACTACGAGCAGTACTTC
- | TRBD1 | TRBJ1-2 | TRBV29-1 | CTTGGVTNGYTF | TGCACAACAGGGGGCGTCACAAATGGCTACACCTTC
- | TRBD1 | TRBJ2-3 | TRBV7-9 | CASSHTGADTQYF | TGTGCCAGCAGCCACACAGGGGCAGATACGCAGTATTTT
once | TRBD1 | TRBJ2-7 | TRBV18 | CASYSGTGIYEQYF | TGTGCCAGCTACAGTGGGACAGGGATCTACGAGCAGTACTTC
once | TRBD2 | TRBJ2-3 | TRBV11-3 | CASSVGGATTDTQYF | TGTGCCAGCAGCGTCGGGGGGGCCACCACAGATACGCAGTATTTT
few | TRBD1 | TRBJ1-1 | TRBV7-2 | CASSLGQLDTEAFF | TGTGCCAGCAGCTTGGGACAGCTCGACACTGAAGCTTTCTTT
- | TRBD2 | TRBJ2-3 | TRBV19 | CASTGSGRASDTQYF | TGTGCCAGTACCGGAAGCGGGAGGGCCTCAGATACGCAGTATTTT
- | - | TRBJ1-5 | TRBV19 | CASSIGGSNQPQHF | TGTGCCAGTAGTATTGGCGGTAGCAATCAGCCCCAGCATTTT
- | TRBD2 | TRBJ2-7 | TRBV2 | CASTSGLAREQYF | TGTGCCAGCACCTCGGGACTAGCGAGAGAGCAGTACTTC
- | TRBD2 | TRBJ2-3 | TRBV27 | CASSLGTSGTGTDTQYF | TGTGCCAGCAGTTTGGGGACTAGCGGGACCGGCACAGATACGCAGTATTTT
- | TRBD2 | TRBJ2-3 | TRBV5-4 | CASNHRLAGVVDTQYF | TGTGCCAGCAACCACCGACTAGCGGGGGTGGTAGATACGCAGTATTTT
- | - | TRBJ2-2 | TRBV9 | CASSLGGSANTGELFF | TGTGCCAGCAGCCTGGGGGGTAGTGCGAACACCGGGGAGCTGTTTTTT
- | - | TRBJ1-1 | TRBV5-1 | CASGSGQNTEAFF | TGCGCCAGCGGGTCGGGACAAAACACTGAAGCTTTCTTT
- | TRBD2 | TRBJ2-1 | TRBV28 | CASSFYRASGGIYNEQFF | TGTGCCAGCAGTTTTTATAGGGCTAGCGGGGGGATCTACAATGAGCAGTTCTTC
- | TRBD1 | TRBJ1-2 | TRBV27 | CASRTTGVSNYGYTF | TGTGCCAGCAGGACGACAGGGGTATCGAACTATGGCTACACCTTC
- | - | TRBJ2-5 | TRBV19 | CASSQGQNRETQYF | TGTGCCAGTAGTCAAGGACAAAATCGAGAGACCCAGTACTTC
- | TRBD1 | TRBJ1-6 | TRBV10-2 | CASSGQGNSPLHF | TGCGCCAGCAGTGGACAGGGTAATTCACCCCTCCACTTT